This T cell receptor beta chain derives from a study of T cell responses to AZD1222 COVID-19 vaccine. Study-wide results and limits: Donors in the cohort were predominantly white British and more often female, and clonal diversity was possibly underestimated. Two doses of AZD1222 preceded a rise in Spike-specific TCR breadth and depth. Variant regions that are unmutated are reportedly the target of nearly half of spike-specific TCRs.

To note about this clone: Its specificity is not known.

Libraries were prepared by immunoSEQ multiplex PCR; TCRdb keeps only in-frame clonotypes and omits some of them. In the table there are roughly 120,000 clones, roughly 90% of which are singletons. Germline loops: CDR1 SGHRS, CDR2 YFSETQ. The CDR3 is made up of 17 amino acids. V lost 3 bases to trimming and J lost 5 bases, with 20 bases between them. The V and J genes are TRBV5-1 and TRBJ2-2; D is undetermined. The specimen was peripheral blood, collected on day 0 of AZD1222 vaccination. The TCR comes from an adult in good health. The CDR3 DNA follows: TGCGCCAGCAGCTCCCGAGGTAGAGGCCAATCGACCGGGGAGCTGTTTTTT. The encoded protein is CASSSRGRGQSTGELFF.